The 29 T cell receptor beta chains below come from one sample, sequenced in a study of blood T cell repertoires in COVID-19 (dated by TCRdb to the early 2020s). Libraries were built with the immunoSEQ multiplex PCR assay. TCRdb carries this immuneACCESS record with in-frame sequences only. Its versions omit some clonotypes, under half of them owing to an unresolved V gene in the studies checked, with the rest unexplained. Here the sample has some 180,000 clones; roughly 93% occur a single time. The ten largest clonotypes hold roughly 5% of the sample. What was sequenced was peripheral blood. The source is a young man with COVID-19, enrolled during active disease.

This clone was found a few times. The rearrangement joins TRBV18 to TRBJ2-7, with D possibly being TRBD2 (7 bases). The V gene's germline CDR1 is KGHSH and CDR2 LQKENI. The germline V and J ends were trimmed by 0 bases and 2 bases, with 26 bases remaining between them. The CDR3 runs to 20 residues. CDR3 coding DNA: TGTGCCAGCTCACCACCAGATTATATCGGTGCGGGGGCGCGGGCCTACGAGCAGTACTTC. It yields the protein CASSPPDYIGAGARAYEQYF.

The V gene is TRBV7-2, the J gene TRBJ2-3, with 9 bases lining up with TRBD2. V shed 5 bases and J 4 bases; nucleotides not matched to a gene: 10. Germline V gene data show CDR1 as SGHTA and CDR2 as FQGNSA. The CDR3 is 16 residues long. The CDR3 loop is CASSLVGGRVADTQYF. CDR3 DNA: TGTGCCAGCAGCCTGGTGGGCGGGAGGGTTGCAGATACGCAGTATTTT.

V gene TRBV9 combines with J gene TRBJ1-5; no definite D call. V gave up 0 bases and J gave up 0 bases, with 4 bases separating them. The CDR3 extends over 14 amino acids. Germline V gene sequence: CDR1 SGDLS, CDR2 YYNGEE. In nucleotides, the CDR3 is TGTGCCAGCAGCGTAGGCGGTAGCAATCAGCCCCAGCATTTT. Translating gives CASSVGGSNQPQHF.

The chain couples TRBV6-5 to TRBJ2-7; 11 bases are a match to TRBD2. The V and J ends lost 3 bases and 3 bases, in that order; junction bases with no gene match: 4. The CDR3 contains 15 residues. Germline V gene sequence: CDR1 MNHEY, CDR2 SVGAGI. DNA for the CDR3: TGTGCCAGCAGTTATAGCGGGAGGGCCGGCTACGAGCAGTACTTC. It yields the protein CASSYSGRAGYEQYF.

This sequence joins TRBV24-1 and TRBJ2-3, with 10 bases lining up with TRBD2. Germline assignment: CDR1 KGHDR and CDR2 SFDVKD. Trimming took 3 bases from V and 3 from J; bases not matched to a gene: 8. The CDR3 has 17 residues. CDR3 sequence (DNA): TGTGCCACCAGTGATAGAGGGGTGACTAGCGGGACAGATACGCAGTATTTT. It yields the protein CATSDRGVTSGTDTQYF.

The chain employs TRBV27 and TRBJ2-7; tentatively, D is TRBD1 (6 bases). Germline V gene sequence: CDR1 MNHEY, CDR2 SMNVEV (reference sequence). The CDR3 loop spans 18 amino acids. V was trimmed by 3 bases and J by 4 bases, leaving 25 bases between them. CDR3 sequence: CASSFLRTGTTPLYEQYF. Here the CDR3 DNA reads TGTGCCAGCAGTTTCCTAAGAACAGGGACAACTCCGCTTTACGAGCAGTACTTC.

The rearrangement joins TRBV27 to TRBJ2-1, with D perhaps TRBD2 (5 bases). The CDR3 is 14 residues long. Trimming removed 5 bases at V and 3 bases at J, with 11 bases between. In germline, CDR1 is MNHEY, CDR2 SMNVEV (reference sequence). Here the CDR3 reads CASSLGLRYNEQFF. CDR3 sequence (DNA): TGTGCCAGCAGTCTCGGACTCCGCTACAATGAGCAGTTCTTC.

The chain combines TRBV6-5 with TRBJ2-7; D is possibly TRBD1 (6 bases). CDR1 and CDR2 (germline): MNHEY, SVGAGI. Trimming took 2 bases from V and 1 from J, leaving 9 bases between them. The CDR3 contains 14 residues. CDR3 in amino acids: CASSYRQASYEQYF. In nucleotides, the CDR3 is TGTGCCAGCAGTTACCGACAGGCTTCCTACGAGCAGTACTTC.

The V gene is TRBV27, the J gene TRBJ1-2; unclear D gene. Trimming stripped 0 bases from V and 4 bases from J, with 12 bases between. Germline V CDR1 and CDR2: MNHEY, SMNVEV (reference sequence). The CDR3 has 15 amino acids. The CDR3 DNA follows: TGTGCCAGCAGTTTATCTCATTCTCGGGGCTATGGCTACACCTTC. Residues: CASSLSHSRGYGYTF.

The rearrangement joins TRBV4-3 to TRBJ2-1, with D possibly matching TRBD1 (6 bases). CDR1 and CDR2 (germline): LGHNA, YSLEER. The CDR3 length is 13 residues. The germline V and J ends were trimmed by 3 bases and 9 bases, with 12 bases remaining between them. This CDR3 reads CASSQLQGGEQFF. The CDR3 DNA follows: TGCGCCAGCAGCCAGTTACAGGGTGGTGAGCAGTTCTTC.

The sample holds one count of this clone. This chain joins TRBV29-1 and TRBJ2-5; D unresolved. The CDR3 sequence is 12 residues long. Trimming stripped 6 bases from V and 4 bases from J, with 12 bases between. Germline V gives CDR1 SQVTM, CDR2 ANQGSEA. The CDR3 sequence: CSVTLSRETQYF. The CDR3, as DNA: TGCAGCGTAACCTTGAGCCGAGAGACCCAGTACTTC. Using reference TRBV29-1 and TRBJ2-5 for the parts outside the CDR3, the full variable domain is SAVISQKPSRDICQRGTSLTIQCQVDSQVTMMFWYRQQPGQSLTLIATANQGSEATYESGFVIDKFPISRPNLTFSTLTVSNMSPEDSSIYLCSVTLSRETQYFGPGTRLLVL.

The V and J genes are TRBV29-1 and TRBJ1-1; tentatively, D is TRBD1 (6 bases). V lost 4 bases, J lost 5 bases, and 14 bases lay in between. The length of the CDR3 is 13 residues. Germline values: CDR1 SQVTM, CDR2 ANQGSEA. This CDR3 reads CSVVKGGGTEAFF. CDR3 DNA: TGCAGCGTTGTGAAGGGGGGAGGGACTGAAGCTTTCTTT.

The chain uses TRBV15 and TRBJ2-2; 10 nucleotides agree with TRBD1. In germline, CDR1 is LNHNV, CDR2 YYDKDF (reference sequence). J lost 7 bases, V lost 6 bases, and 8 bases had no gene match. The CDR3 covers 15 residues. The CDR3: CATRPGTGVFGELFF. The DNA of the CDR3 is TGTGCCACCAGGCCCGGGACAGGGGTTTTCGGGGAGCTGTTTTTT.

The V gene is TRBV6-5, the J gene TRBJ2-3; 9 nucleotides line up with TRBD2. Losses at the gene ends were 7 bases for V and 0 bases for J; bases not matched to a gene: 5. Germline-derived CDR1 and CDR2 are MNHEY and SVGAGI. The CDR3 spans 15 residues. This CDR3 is CASNRLAGSTDTQYF. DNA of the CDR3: TGTGCCAGCAACCGTCTAGCGGGAAGCACAGATACGCAGTATTTT.

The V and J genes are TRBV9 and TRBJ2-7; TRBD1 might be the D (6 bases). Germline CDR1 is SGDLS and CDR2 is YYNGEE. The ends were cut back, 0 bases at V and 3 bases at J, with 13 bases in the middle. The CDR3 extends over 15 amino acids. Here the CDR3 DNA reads TGTGCCAGCAGCGTAGGGGCAGGGGAGTACTACGAGCAGTACTTC. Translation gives CASSVGAGEYYEQYF.

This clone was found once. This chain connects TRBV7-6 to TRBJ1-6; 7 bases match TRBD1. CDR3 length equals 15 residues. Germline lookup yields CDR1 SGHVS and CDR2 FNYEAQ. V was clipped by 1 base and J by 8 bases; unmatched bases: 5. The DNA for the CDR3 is TGTGCCAGCAGCTTAGGGGGGACAGCCTATTCACCCCTCCACTTT. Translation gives CASSLGGTAYSPLHF.

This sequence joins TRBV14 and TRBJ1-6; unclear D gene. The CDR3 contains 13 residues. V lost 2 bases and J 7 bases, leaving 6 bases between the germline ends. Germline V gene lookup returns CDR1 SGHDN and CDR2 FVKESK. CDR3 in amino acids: CASSQSLNSPLHF. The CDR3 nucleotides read TGTGCCAGCAGCCAAAGCCTAAATTCACCCCTCCACTTT.

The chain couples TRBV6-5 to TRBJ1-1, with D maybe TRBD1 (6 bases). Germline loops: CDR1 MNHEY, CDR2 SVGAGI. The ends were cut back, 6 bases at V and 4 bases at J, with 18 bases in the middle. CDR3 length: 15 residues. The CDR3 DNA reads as TGTGCCAGCAGCAGAGGGGGGGCTTTAGTCACTGAAGCTTTCTTT. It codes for CASSRGGALVTEAFF.

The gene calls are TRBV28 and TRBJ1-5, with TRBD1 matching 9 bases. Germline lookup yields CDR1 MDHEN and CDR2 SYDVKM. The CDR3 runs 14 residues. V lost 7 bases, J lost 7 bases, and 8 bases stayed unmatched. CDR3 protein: CASTTTGGYQPQHF. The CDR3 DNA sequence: TGTGCCAGCACTACGACAGGGGGTTACCAGCCCCAGCATTTT.

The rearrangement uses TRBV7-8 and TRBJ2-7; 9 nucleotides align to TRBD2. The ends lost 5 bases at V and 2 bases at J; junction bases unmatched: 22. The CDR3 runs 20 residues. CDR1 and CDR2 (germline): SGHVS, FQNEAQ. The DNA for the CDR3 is TGTGCCAGCAGCCAACTTCTAGGGGATCTGCTAGCGGGATCTACCTACGAGCAGTACTTC. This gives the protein CASSQLLGDLLAGSTYEQYF.

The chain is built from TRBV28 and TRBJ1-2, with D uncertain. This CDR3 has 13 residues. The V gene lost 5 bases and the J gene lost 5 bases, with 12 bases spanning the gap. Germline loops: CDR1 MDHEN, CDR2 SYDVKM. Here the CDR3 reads CASSTLNLYGYTF. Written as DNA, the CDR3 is TGTGCCAGCAGTACCCTAAACCTTTATGGCTACACCTTC.

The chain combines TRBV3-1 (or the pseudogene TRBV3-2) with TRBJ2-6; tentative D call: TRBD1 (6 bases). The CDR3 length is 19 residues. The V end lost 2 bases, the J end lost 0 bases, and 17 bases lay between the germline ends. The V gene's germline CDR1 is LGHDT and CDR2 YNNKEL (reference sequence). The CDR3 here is CASSQRNGTSSSGANVLTF. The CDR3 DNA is TGTGCCAGCAGCCAAAGAAATGGGACATCGAGCTCTGGGGCCAACGTCCTGACTTTC.

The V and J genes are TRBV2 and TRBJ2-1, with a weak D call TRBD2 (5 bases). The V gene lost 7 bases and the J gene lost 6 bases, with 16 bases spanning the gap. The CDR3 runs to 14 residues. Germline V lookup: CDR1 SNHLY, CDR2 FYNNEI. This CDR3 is CASIPFGGGNEQFF. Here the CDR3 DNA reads TGTGCCAGCATTCCTTTTGGAGGCGGCAATGAGCAGTTCTTC. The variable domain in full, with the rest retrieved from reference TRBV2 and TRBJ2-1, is EPEVTQTPSHQVTQMGQEVILRCVPISNHLYFYWYRQILGQKVEFLVSFYNNEISEKSEIFDDQFSVERPDGSNFTLKIRSTKLEDSAMYFCASIPFGGGNEQFFGPGTRLTVL.

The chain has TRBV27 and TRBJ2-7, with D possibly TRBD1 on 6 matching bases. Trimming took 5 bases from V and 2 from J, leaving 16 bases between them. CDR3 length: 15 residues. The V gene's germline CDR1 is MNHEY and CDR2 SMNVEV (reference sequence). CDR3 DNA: TGTGCCAGCAGTCCTTACAGGGAGTTCCCCTACGAGCAGTACTTC. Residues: CASSPYREFPYEQYF.

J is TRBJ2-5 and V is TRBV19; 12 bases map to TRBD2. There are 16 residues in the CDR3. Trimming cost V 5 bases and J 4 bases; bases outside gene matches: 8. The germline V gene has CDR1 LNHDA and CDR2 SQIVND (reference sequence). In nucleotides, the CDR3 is TGTGCCAGTAGTGTGACTAGCGGGAGATGGGGAGAGACCCAGTACTTC. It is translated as CASSVTSGRWGETQYF.

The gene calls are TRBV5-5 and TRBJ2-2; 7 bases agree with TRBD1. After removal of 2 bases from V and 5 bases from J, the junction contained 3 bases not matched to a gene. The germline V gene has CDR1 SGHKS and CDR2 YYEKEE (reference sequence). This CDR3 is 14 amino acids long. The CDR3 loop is CASSFTGVTGELFF. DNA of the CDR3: TGTGCCAGCAGCTTTACAGGGGTAACCGGGGAGCTGTTTTTT. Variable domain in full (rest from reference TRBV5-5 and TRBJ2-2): DAGVTQSPTHLIKTRGQQVTLRCSPISGHKSVSWYQQVLGQGPQFIFQYYEKEERGRGNFPDRFSARQFPNYSSELNVNALLLGDSALYLCASSFTGVTGELFFGEGSRLTVL.

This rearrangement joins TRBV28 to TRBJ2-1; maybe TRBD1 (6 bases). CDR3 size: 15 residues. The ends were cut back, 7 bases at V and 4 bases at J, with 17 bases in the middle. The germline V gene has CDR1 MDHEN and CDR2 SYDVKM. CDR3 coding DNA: TGTGCCAGCAAATCTCCGGGAACAGGGTACAATGAGCAGTTCTTC. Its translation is CASKSPGTGYNEQFF.

This chain's CDR3 is CASSSRQVLGPQHF. The CDR3 nucleotides read TGTGCCAGTAGTTCCCGACAGGTTTTGGGGCCCCAGCATTTT. This chain uses TRBV19 with TRBJ1-5, with D perhaps TRBD1 (6 bases). Trimming took off 5 bases at V and 9 bases at J, with 17 bases between the two ends. From germline, CDR1 is LNHDA and CDR2 SQIVND (reference sequence). The CDR3 totals 14 residues.

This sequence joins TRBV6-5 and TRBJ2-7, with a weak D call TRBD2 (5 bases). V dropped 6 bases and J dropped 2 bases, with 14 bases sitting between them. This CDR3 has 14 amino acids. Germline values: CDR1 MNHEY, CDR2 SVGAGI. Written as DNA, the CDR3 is TGTGCCAGCAGCGGAGGTTACACTACCTACGAGCAGTACTTC. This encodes CASSGGYTTYEQYF.